This TCR beta chain was captured by sequencing in a study of T-cell memory formation after mild COVID-19. This clonotype was counted only a few times. Its matching antigen is unknown. The CDR3 loop spans 19 amino acids. Germline V gene data show CDR1 as SGHTA and CDR2 as FQGTGA. With V trimmed by 2 bases and J by 1 base, 12 bases remained unmatched. From the 5' RACE reads, TCRdb called clonotypes with MiXCR, one entry per CDR3 protein. Found here are approximately 230,000 distinct CDR3 sequences, about 15% of them singletons; the top ten hold roughly 3.6%. Whole-study findings and limits: The authors left the SARS-CoV-2 specificity of second-wave clones peaking on day 37 unconfirmed. Later expanders leaned CD4+, whereas day 15 to 85 contracting clones were balanced CD4/CD8. Mainly CM and EM harbored the contracting CD4+ clones; mainly EMRA harbored the CD8+ ones.

The source material was PBMCs or a T cell subset sorted from them (not recorded which). This chain connects TRBV7-3 to TRBJ2-3; TRBD2 agrees at 10 bases. The source is a man aged 18 to 30 who had mild COVID-19 (a few samples of this study predate the infection). Cell type and time point are not known. CDR3 sequence (DNA): TGTGCCAGCAGCTTATGGGCCCTTACTAGCGGGGCAGGCACAGATACGCAGTATTTT. This sequence encodes CASSLWALTSGAGTDTQYF.